This section outlines one T cell receptor (beta chain) sequence together with its context. This clone's antigen is unknown. No clone much larger than this one lies a single base away; base qualities are absent. V gives up 8 bases and J gives up 6 bases, and the segment between their germline ends measures 16 bases. The CDR3 runs 14 residues from the cysteine to the phenylalanine. Only CDR3 DNA remains: 42 bases, in frame from the first base. Taken from the germline V gene, the CDR1 and CDR2 loops are MDHEN and SYDVKM. This sample was included in a study of T cells in Graves' hyperthyroidism and ophthalmopathy (dated by TCRdb to between 2019 and 2020). Regarding the study in general: Peripheral blood was sampled at the time of initial diagnosis, prior to any treatment. Once sampling was done, hyperthyroidism patients were given methimazole at a starting dose of 30 mg daily, whereas ophthalmopathy patients were given high-dose intravenous methylprednisolone. An independent validation cohort of some 18 hyperthyroidism patients and approximately 15 patients who later progressed to ophthalmopathy tested prospective prediction of ophthalmopathy. To identify distinguishing TCR V-J signatures, a discovery cohort of 90 to 100 patients was used, comprising 40 to 45 with Graves' ophthalmopathy and 57 with stable Graves' hyperthyroidism. For training and testing, the roughly 100 patients in the discovery cohort were randomly divided in a 7:3 ratio. In addition, the study compared T-cell repertoires in thyroid tissue and in blood from five or six Graves' hyperthyroidism patients. The paper describes TCR Vbeta CDR3 sequencing of 140 or so peripheral blood samples, made up of fewer than 50 ophthalmopathy patients, roughly 75 hyperthyroidism patients and about 17 progressor patients.

Stable Graves' hyperthyroidism was defined as no progression to ophthalmopathy during 18 months of follow-up. The hyperthyroidism patients were between 18 and 65 years old and newly diagnosed, with a disease duration of less than 2 months. The study excluded patients with uncontrolled infections, other autoimmune diseases, pregnancy or lactation. Clinical symptoms, serum thyroxine and TRAb, thyroid ultrasound, and orbital computed tomography formed the basis for the diagnoses. PBMCs were isolated from 7.5 to 10 ml of fresh peripheral blood by Ficoll-Paque density gradient centrifugation. Trizol reagent was used to extract total RNA, and RNA quality was then checked on an Agilent 2100 Bioanalyzer. The research as a whole found: In validation, progression to ophthalmopathy was predicted by the model with 65% to 71% sensitivity and roughly 76% specificity, a median of roughly 6 months before onset. In cross-validation, a model built on a 13 V-J signature told ophthalmopathy apart from stable hyperthyroidism with less than 90% sensitivity and roughly 83% specificity, and in testing the same model reached 80%/75%. Most expanded thyroid clonotypes (frequency above 0.001) were also found in blood, which suggests that blood repertoires may mirror thyroid immune responses. Sample size was not statistically predetermined, and blinding of investigators to group allocation was not performed.

The TCR beta CDR3 regions were amplified from the RNA transcripts. For the first round of RT-PCR on the TCR CDR3, the HTBI primer set was used together with the Qiagen OneStep RT-PCR kit. A second multiplex PCR round built the libraries, followed by size selection and purification. Sequencing of the libraries was done on an Illumina HiSeq2000 using paired-end 100 bp reads. Per the source publication's procedure: SOAPnuke was used to process the raw data, throwing out any read that contained adapters or uncalled bases, had a mean Phred below 15, or lacked an exact constant-primer or identifier match. COPE v1.2.5 was used to merge the high-quality paired reads, and each unique nucleotide sequence was defined as a clonotype. MiTCR v1.1 was used to align the clonotypes against IMGT TRBV, TRBD and TRBJ reference segments. Analysis was restricted to V-J combinations with a frequency above 0.0001, which covered 99.2% of repertoires. The TCS score was defined as the ratio of F50 (clonal expansion) to E x V (chaos), calculated using BLOSUM62-based TCRdist between CDR3 peptides within each V-J. Welch's t-statistics and random forest reduced around 520 V-J features to 10 to 15, which were used in a naive Bayes classifier (R e1071). The public sequencing data were trimmed at Q25 with fastp and processed into clonotypes with MiXCR by TCRdb, which kept only in-frame beta chains. Rows are unified per CDR3 protein, each entry keeping the most common DNA and genes. TCRdb, not the original authors, processed these V and J calls. This sample comprises around 350,000 distinct CDR3 sequences, 13% of them detected only once. The ten largest account for over 8.5% of the sample.

The sequenced material came from blood. The rearranged segments are TRBV28 and TRBJ2-2, with a tentative D gene TRBD1 over 7 matching bases. This TCR was sampled from a woman younger than 35 with Graves' hyperthyroidism. The DNA sequence is as follows: TGTGCCAGCTCCAGGCAGGGGGGCGCCGGGGAGCTGTTTTTT. It translates to CASSRQGGAGELFF. The entire variable domain, with the stretches around the CDR3 drawn from the reference TRBV28 and TRBJ2-2 proteins, is DVKVTQSSRYLVKRTGEKVFLECVQDMDHENMFWYRQDPGLGLRLIYFSYDVKMKEKGDIPEGYSVSREKKERFSLILESASTNQTSMYLCASSRQGGAGELFFGEGSRLTVL.